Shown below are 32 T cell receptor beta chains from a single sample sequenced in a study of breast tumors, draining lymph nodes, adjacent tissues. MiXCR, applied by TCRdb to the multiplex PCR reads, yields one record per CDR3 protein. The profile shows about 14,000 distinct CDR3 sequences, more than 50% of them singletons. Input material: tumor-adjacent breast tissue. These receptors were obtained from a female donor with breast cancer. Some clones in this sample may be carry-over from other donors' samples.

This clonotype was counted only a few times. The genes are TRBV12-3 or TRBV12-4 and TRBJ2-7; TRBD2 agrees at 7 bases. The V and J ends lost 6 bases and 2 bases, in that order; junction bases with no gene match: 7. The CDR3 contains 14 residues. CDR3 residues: CASRSSGTAYEQYF. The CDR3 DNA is TGTGCCAGCAGGTCCAGCGGGACCGCCTACGAGCAGTACTTC.

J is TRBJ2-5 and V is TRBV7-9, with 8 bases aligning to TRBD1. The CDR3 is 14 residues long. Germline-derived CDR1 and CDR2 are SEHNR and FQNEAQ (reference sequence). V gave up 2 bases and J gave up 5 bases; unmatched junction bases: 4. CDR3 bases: TGTGCCAGCAGCTTAATCAACAGGGGGGAGACCCAGTACTTC. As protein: CASSLINRGETQYF.

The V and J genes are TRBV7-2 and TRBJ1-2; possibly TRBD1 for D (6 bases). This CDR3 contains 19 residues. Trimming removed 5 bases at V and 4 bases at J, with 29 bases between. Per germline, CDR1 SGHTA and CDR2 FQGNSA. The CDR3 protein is CASSPQGGTGGGRGYGYTF. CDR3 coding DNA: TGTGCCAGCAGCCCACAAGGCGGCACTGGAGGGGGGAGGGGCTATGGCTACACCTTC. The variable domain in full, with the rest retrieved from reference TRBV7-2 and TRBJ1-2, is GAGVSQSPSNKVTEKGKDVELRCDPISGHTALYWYRQSLGQGLEFLIYFQGNSAPDKSGLPSDRFSAERTGGSVSTLTIQRTQQEDSAVYLCASSPQGGTGGGRGYGYTFGSGTRLTVV.

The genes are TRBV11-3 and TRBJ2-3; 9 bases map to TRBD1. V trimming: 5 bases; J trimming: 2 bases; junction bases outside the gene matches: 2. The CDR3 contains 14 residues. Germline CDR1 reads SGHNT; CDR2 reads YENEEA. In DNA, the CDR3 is TGTGCCAGCAGCGACAGGGGGTTCACAGATACGCAGTATTTT. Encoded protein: CASSDRGFTDTQYF. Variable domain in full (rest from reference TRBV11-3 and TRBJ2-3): EAGVVQSPRYKIIEKKQPVAFWCNPISGHNTLYWYLQNLGQGPELLIRYENEEAVDDSQLPKDRFSAERLKGVDSTLKIQPAELGDSAVYLCASSDRGFTDTQYFGPGTRLTVL.

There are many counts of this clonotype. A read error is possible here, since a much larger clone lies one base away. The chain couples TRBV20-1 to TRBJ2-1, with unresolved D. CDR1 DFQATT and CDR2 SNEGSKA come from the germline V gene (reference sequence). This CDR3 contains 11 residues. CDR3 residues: CSARVSIVPTF. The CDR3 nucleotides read TGCAGTGCTAGAGTGTCTATTGTGCCCACCTTC.

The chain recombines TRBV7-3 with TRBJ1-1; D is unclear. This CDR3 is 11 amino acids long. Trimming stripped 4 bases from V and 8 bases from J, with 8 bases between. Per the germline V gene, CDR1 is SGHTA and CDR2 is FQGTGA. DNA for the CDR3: TGTGCCAGCAGCTCTTCAATCGAAGCTTTCTTT. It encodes CASSSSIEAFF.

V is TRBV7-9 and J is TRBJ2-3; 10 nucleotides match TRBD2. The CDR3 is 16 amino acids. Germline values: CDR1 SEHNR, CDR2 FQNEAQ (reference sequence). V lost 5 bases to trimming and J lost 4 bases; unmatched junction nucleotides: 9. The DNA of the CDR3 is TGTGCCAGCAGCGTGCCTAGCGGGAGTATCGCAGATACGCAGTATTTT. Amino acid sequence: CASSVPSGSIADTQYF.

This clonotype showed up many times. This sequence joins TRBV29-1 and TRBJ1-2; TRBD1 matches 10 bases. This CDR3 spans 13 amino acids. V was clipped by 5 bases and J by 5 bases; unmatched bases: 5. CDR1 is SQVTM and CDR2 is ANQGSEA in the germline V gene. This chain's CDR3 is CSVYGTGVYGYTF. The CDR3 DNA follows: TGCAGCGTTTACGGGACAGGGGTATATGGCTACACCTTC.

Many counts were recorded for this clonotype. The CDR3 loop reads CAWSIKVGSWTGELFF. CDR3 coding DNA: TGTGCCTGGAGTATTAAGGTTGGGAGTTGGACCGGGGAGCTGTTTTTT. The gene calls are TRBV30 and TRBJ2-2; TRBD2 is a possible D gene (5 bases). This CDR3 region has 16 residues. With 2 bases removed from V and 5 bases from J, the gap between germline ends came to 18 bases. Per germline, CDR1 GTSNPN and CDR2 SVGIG (reference sequence).

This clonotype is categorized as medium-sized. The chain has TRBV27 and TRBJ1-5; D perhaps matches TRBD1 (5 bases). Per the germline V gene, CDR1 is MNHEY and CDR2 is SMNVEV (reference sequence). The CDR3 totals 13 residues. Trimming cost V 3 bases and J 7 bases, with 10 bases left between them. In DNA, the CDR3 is TGTGCCAGCAGTTTGACAGTGAGGCAGCCCCAGCATTTT. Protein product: CASSLTVRQPQHF.

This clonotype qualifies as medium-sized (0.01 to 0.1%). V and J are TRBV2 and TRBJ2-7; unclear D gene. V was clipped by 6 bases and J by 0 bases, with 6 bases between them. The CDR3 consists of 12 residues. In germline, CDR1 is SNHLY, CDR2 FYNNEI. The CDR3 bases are TGTGCCAGCAGCGCTAGCTCCTACGAGCAGTACTTC. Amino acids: CASSASSYEQYF.

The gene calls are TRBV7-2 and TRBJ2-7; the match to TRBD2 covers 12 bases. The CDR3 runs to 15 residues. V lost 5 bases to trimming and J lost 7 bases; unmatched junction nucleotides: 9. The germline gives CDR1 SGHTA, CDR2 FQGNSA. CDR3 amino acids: CASSAGLAGGLEQYF. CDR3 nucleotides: TGTGCCAGCAGCGCGGGCCTAGCGGGAGGGCTTGAGCAGTACTTC.

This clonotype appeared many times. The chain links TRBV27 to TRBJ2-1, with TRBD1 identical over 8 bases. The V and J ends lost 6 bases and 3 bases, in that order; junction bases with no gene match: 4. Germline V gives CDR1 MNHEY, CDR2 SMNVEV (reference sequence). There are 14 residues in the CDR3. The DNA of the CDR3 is TGTGCCAGCAGACCCGGACAGGGCTACAATGAGCAGTTCTTC. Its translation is CASRPGQGYNEQFF.

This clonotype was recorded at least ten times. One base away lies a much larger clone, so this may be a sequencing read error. The DNA for the CDR3 is TGTGCCAGCAGCTCCAGGGGAAAGGCCTACGAGCAGTACTTC. Protein sequence: CASSSRGKAYEQYF. The genes are TRBV11-3 and TRBJ2-7; TRBD1 is a possible D gene (6 bases). The CDR3 runs to 14 residues. Germline CDR1 is SGHNT and CDR2 is YENEEA. Trimming removed 4 bases from V and 2 bases from J, with 12 bases in between.

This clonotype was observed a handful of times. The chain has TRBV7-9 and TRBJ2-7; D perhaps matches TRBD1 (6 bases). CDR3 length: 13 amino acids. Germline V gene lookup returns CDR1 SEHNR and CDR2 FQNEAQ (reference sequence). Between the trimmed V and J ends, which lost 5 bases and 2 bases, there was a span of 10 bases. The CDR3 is CASSRTETYEQYF. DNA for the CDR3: TGTGCCAGCAGCCGGACAGAGACCTACGAGCAGTACTTC.

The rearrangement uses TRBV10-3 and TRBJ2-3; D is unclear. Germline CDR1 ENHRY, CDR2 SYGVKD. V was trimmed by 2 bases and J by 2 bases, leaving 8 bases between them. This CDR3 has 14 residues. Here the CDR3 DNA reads TGTGCCATCAGTGAGCTGGGCTACACAGATACGCAGTATTTT. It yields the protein CAISELGYTDTQYF.

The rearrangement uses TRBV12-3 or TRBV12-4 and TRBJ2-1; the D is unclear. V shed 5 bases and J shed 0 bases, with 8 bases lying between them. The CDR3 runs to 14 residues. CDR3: CASSRHGSYNEQFF. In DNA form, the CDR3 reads TGTGCCAGCAGTCGACATGGCTCCTACAATGAGCAGTTCTTC.

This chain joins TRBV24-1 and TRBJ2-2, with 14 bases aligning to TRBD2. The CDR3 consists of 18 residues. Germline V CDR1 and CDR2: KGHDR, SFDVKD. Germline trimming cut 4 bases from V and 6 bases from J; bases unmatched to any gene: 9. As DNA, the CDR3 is TGTGCCACCAGTGACGGGACTAGCGGGGGTCACAAGGCCGGGGAGCTGTTTTTT. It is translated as CATSDGTSGGHKAGELFF.

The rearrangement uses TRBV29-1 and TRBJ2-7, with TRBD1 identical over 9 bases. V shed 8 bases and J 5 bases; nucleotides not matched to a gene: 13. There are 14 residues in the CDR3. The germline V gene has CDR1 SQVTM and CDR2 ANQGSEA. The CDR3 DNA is TGCAGCACAACCGGGACAGGGAATTCGGACGAGCAGTACTTC. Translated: CSTTGTGNSDEQYF.

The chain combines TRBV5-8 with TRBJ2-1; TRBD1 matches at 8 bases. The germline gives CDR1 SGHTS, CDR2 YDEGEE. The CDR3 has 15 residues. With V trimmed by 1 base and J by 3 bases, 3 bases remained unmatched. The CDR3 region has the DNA TGTGCCAGCAGCTTGTGGACAGGGTTCTACAATGAGCAGTTCTTC. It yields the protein CASSLWTGFYNEQFF.

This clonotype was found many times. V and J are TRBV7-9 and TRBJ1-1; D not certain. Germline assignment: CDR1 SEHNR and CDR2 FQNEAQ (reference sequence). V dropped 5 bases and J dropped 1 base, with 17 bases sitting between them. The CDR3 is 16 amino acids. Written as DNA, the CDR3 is TGTGCCAGCAGCCTATCCTCGGGCCTCCGGAACACTGAAGCTTTCTTT. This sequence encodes CASSLSSGLRNTEAFF.

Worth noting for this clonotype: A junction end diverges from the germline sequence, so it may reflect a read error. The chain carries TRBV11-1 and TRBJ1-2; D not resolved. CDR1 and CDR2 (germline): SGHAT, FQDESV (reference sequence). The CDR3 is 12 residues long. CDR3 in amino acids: CASSLGHGGYTF. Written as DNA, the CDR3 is TGCGCCAGCAGCTTGGGCCACGGGGGCTACACCTTC.

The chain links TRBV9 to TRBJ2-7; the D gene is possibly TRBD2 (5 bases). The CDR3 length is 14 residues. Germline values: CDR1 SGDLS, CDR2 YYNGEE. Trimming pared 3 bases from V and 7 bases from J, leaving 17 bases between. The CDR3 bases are TGTGCCAGCAGCGAGATTGGGTTGAGCGGAGAGCAGTACTTC. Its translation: CASSEIGLSGEQYF.

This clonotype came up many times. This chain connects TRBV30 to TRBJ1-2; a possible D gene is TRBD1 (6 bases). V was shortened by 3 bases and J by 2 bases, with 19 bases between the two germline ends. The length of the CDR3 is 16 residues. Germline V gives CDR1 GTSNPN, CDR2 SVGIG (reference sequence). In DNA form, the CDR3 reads TGTGCCTGGAGGACCACAGGGCTGGGCCCAAACTATGGCTACACCTTC. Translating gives CAWRTTGLGPNYGYTF.

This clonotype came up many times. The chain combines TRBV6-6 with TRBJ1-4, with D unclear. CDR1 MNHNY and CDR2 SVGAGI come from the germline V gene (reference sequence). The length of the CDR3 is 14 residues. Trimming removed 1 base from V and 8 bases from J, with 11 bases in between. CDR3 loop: CASSYFVTGEKLFF. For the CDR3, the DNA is TGTGCCAGCAGTTACTTCGTCACTGGGGAAAAACTGTTTTTT.

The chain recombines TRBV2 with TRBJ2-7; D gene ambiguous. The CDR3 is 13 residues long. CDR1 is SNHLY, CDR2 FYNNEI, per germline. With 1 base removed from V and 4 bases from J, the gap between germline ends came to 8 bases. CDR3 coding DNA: TGTGCCAGCAGTGAAGGTTGGGGATACGAGCAGTACTTC. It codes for CASSEGWGYEQYF.

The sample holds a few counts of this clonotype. CDR3 DNA: TGTGCCAGCAGTTTATCAGGGCTGAACACTGAAGCTTTCTTT. Protein product: CASSLSGLNTEAFF. The V and J genes are TRBV6-2 or TRBV6-3 and TRBJ1-1; a possible D gene is TRBD1 (5 bases). CDR1 MNHEY and CDR2 SVGEGT come from the germline V gene. V lost 4 bases and J 0 bases, leaving 9 bases between the germline ends. The CDR3 is made up of 14 amino acids.

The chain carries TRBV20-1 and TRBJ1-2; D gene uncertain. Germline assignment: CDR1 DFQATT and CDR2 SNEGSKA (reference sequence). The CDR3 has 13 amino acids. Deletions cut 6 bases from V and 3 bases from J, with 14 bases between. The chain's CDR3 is CSAPLPGDYGYTF. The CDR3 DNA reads TGCAGTGCCCCATTGCCGGGTGACTATGGCTACACCTTC.

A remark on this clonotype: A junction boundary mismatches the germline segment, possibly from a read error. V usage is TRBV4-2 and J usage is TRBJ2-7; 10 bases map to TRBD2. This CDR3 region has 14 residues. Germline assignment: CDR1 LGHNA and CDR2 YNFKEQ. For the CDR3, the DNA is TGTGCCAGCGGCCAAGAGCTAGCGGGAGACGAGCAGTACTTC. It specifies CASGQELAGDEQYF.

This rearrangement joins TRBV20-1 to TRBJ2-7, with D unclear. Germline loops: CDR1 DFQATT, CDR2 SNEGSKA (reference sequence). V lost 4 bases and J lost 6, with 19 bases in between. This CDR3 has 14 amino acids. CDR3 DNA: TGCAGTGCTACGCGAGCTACACAAACGGGCGAGCAGTACTTC. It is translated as CSATRATQTGEQYF.

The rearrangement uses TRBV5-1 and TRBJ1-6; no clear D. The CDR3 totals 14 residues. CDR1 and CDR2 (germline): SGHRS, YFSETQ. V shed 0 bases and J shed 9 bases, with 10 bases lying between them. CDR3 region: CASSLGPGGSPLHF. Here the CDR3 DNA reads TGCGCCAGCAGCTTGGGTCCCGGAGGTTCACCCCTCCACTTT.

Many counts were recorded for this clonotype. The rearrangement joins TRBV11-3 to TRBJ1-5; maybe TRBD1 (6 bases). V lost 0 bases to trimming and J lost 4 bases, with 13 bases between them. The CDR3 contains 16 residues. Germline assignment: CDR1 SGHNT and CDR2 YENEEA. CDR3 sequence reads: CASSLEGHPLNQPQHF. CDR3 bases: TGTGCCAGCAGCTTAGAGGGACATCCCTTAAATCAGCCCCAGCATTTT.